Following are 5 T cell receptor beta chains from one sample sequenced in a study of T cells in Graves' hyperthyroidism and ophthalmopathy. TCR beta CDR3 regions were amplified from RNA transcripts. First-round RT-PCR with HTBI primers amplified the TCR CDR3 region. TCRdb ran MiXCR on the multiplex PCR reads and lists one entry per CDR3 protein. Of some 400,000 distinct CDR3 sequences listed, over 11% are singletons. The sample taken for sequencing was blood. The receptors stem from a woman in her sixties with Graves' hyperthyroidism.

Ten or more counts support this clonotype. The CDR3 DNA follows: TGTGCCAGCAGCCAAGATCGGGGAGACGACGAGCAGTACTTC. As protein: CASSQDRGDDEQYF. The chain recombines TRBV3-1 with TRBJ2-7; tentative D call: TRBD2 (5 bases). Trimming pared 0 bases from V and 5 bases from J, leaving 11 bases between. The length of the CDR3 is 14 residues. The germline V gene has CDR1 LGHDT and CDR2 YNNKEL (reference sequence).

This clonotype was counted only a few times. The chain is built from TRBV20-1 and TRBJ2-2; perhaps TRBD2 as D (5 bases). Germline CDR1 is DFQATT and CDR2 is SNEGSKA (reference sequence). The CDR3 runs to 14 residues. V was pared by 1 base and J by 2 bases, with 8 bases between. CDR3 nucleotides: TGCAGTGCTAGAGGGCGGGTTAACACCGGGGAGCTGTTTTTT. Its protein product is CSARGRVNTGELFF.

The V call is TRBV28, the J call TRBJ2-7; TRBD2 matches 11 bases. With V trimmed by 7 bases and J by 4 bases, 9 bases remained unmatched. This CDR3 spans 15 amino acids. The germline CDR1 and CDR2 sequences are MDHEN and SYDVKM. As DNA, the CDR3 is TGTGCCAGCACATCCTCGGGGACTAGCGGTTACGAGCAGTACTTC. This translates into CASTSSGTSGYEQYF.

The chain links TRBV20-1 to TRBJ2-5; 10 bases line up with TRBD2. CDR3 length equals 15 residues. CDR1 is DFQATT, CDR2 SNEGSKA, per germline (reference sequence). V was clipped by 3 bases and J by 4 bases; unmatched bases: 8. CDR3: CSASYASGSGETQYF. As DNA, the CDR3 is TGCAGTGCTAGCTATGCTAGCGGGAGCGGAGAGACCCAGTACTTC.

This clonotype was detected ten times or more. The chain carries TRBV2 and TRBJ2-1; unclear D gene. Trimming stripped 0 bases from V and 9 bases from J, with 12 bases between. CDR3 length equals 14 residues. Germline-derived CDR1 and CDR2 are SNHLY and FYNNEI. Here the CDR3 reads CASSEAPTVGEQFF. CDR3 sequence (DNA): TGTGCCAGCAGTGAAGCCCCCACAGTGGGTGAGCAGTTCTTC.